The 23 T cell receptor beta chains in this list originate from one sample, sequenced in a study of shared clonotypes between healthy human individuals. Naive CD8 populations comprised CD45RO-negative cells positively selected for CCR7, excluding terminally differentiated effector memory CD45RA+ cells. Assay: immunoSEQ multiplex PCR; the TCRdb copy retains only in-frame clones and omits some. The repertoire consists of about 2 million clones, with about 95% occurring once and the leading ten covering 0.85% to 1.2%. Material: naive CD8+ T cells sorted from blood. All receptors come from a man younger than 35 in good health.

About this clone itself: This sample includes further DNA sequences coding for the same CDR3. V and J are TRBV5-1 and TRBJ2-7; no firm D call. V lost 2 bases to trimming and J lost 4 bases, with 7 bases between them. The CDR3 is made up of 12 amino acids. Per the germline V gene, CDR1 is SGHRS and CDR2 is YFSETQ. Written as DNA, the CDR3 is TGCGCCAGCAGCTTCGTGGGGTACGAGCAGTACTTC. It specifies CASSFVGYEQYF.

V and J are TRBV5-6 and TRBJ1-3; the D is unclear. Germline V gene lookup returns CDR1 SGHDT and CDR2 YYEEEE. V lost 2 bases, J lost 4 bases, and 4 bases lay in between. The CDR3 contains 12 residues. As DNA, the CDR3 is TGTGCCAGCAGCTTCGCAGGAAACACCATATATTTT. This translates into CASSFAGNTIYF.

This rearrangement joins TRBV20-1 to TRBJ2-2; D is undetermined. With 2 bases removed from V and 6 bases from J, the gap between germline ends came to 4 bases. The CDR3 has 11 amino acids. Germline-derived CDR1 and CDR2 are DFQATT and SNEGSKA (reference sequence). The DNA of the CDR3 is TGCAGTGCTAGACCCCCCGGGGAGCTGTTTTTT. It codes for CSARPPGELFF.

This sequence joins TRBV6-1 and TRBJ1-2; D may be TRBD1 (5 bases). The V and J ends lost 3 bases and 3 bases respectively, with 17 bases between them. Germline CDR1 is MNHNS and CDR2 is SASEGT. The length of the CDR3 is 16 residues. The CDR3 region is CASSDGWGDRYYGYTF. CDR3 in DNA: TGTGCCAGCAGTGATGGGTGGGGCGACCGGTACTATGGCTACACCTTC.

About this clone itself: Relative to the germline gene, one junction end is altered; a read error may explain this. This chain joins TRBV27 and TRBJ1-6, with TRBD1 matching over 8 bases. Germline CDR1 and CDR2: MNHEY and SMNVEV (reference sequence). The CDR3 length is 15 residues. CDR3 DNA sequence: TGTGCCAGCACCCTCGGACAGGGACATAATTCGCCCCTCCACTTT. This codes for CASTLGQGHNSPLHF.

On this clone: The sample has other DNA sequences that encode this CDR3 too. The chain is built from TRBV7-8 and TRBJ2-7, with D unclear. The germline gives CDR1 SGHVS, CDR2 FQNEAQ. Trimming took off 0 bases at V and 0 bases at J, with 6 bases between the two ends. CDR3 length: 14 amino acids. CDR3 bases: TGTGCCAGCAGCTTAGCGGGAAGCTCCTACGAGCAGTACTTC. This gives the protein CASSLAGSSYEQYF. Supplemented by reference TRBV7-8 and TRBJ2-7, the full variable domain reads GAGVSQSPRYKVAKRGQDVALRCDPISGHVSLFWYQQALGQGPEFLTYFQNEAQLDKSGLPSDRFFAERPEGSVSTLKIQRTQQEDSAVYLCASSLAGSSYEQYFGPGTRLTVT.

CDR3 sequence (DNA): TGTGCCAGCAGCGTAGCGGAGAGACAGGGGGCGCTGGGGGAGACCCAGTACTTC. Translated, it gives CASSVAERQGALGETQYF. The rearrangement joins TRBV9 to TRBJ2-5; TRBD1 agrees at 10 bases. The CDR3 is 18 residues long. V trimming: 0 bases; J trimming: 5 bases; junction bases outside the gene matches: 13. The germline CDR1 and CDR2 sequences are SGDLS and YYNGEE.

This chain joins TRBV19 and TRBJ1-1; D possibly corresponds to TRBD1 (5 bases). The length of the CDR3 is 12 residues. V was shortened by 4 bases and J by 7 bases, with 10 bases between the two germline ends. Germline values: CDR1 LNHDA, CDR2 SQIVND (reference sequence). The CDR3 is CASSKDSSEAFF. The CDR3 nucleotides are TGTGCCAGTAGTAAAGACAGCAGTGAAGCTTTCTTT.

The V gene is TRBV11-2, the J gene TRBJ2-7, with a possible D match to TRBD1 (6 bases). The CDR3 contains 18 residues. Deletions cut 0 bases from V and 1 base from J, with 19 bases between. CDR1 is SGHAT and CDR2 is FQNNGV in the germline V gene. The chain's CDR3 is CASSLESPDRKGSYEQYF. The CDR3 nucleotides read TGTGCCAGCAGCTTAGAGAGCCCCGACAGGAAGGGGTCCTACGAGCAGTACTTC.

This clone was counted once. The gene calls are TRBV7-9 and TRBJ2-1, with TRBD2 identical over 7 bases. This CDR3 spans 16 amino acids. J lost 10 bases, V lost 3 bases, and 15 bases had no gene match. Germline V gives CDR1 SEHNR, CDR2 FQNEAQ (reference sequence). The CDR3 DNA is TGTGCCAGCAGCTTGAGGTACGGGGAGGGGATTTTGGAGCAGTTCTTC. It yields the protein CASSLRYGEGILEQFF. Supplemented by reference TRBV7-9 and TRBJ2-1, the full variable domain reads DTGVSQNPRHKITKRGQNVTFRCDPISEHNRLYWYRQTLGQGPEFLTYFQNEAQLEKSRLLSDRFSAERPKGSFSTLEIQRTEQGDSAMYLCASSLRYGEGILEQFFGPGTRLTVL.

The chain links TRBV6-5 to TRBJ2-5, with D maybe TRBD2 (5 bases). In germline, CDR1 is MNHEY, CDR2 SVGAGI. V was pared by 2 bases and J by 9 bases, with 13 bases between. CDR3 length: 13 residues. CDR3: CASSYGSQAAQYF. The CDR3 coding sequence is TGTGCCAGCAGTTACGGGTCTCAAGCGGCCCAGTACTTC.

The rearrangement uses TRBV7-9 and TRBJ2-7, with D unresolved. The CDR3 covers 16 residues. Looked up from germline, CDR1 is SEHNR and CDR2 is FQNEAQ (reference sequence). Trimming removed 5 bases at V and 3 bases at J, with 20 bases between. CDR3 sequence reads: CASSRTYSESLYEQYF. The CDR3 nucleotides read TGTGCCAGCAGCCGGACCTACTCGGAATCCCTCTACGAGCAGTACTTC.

Regarding this clone: The same CDR3 is also encoded by other DNA sequences in this sample. The V and J genes are TRBV5-4 and TRBJ2-7; weak D call: TRBD1 (5 bases). Trimming took off 4 bases at V and 3 bases at J, with 8 bases between the two ends. Germline CDR1 SGHNT, CDR2 YYREEE (reference sequence). This CDR3 is built from 12 residues. The chain's CDR3 is CASSETGYEQYF. The CDR3, as DNA: TGTGCCAGCAGCGAAACAGGCTACGAGCAGTACTTC.

The rearrangement links TRBV9 to TRBJ2-1, with 7 bases lining up with TRBD2. The trim removed 4 bases at V and 4 bases at J, leaving 11 bases unmatched. The CDR3 runs to 16 residues. Germline values: CDR1 SGDLS, CDR2 YYNGEE. CDR3 residues: CASSPRGLAAYNEQFF. The CDR3 nucleotides are TGTGCCAGCAGCCCCAGAGGGCTAGCGGCGTACAATGAGCAGTTCTTC.

The chain employs TRBV27 and TRBJ1-1, with a tentative D call TRBD1 (6 bases). The CDR3 spans 17 residues. Germline values: CDR1 MNHEY, CDR2 SMNVEV (reference sequence). V shed 6 bases and J shed 3 bases, with 23 bases lying between them. CDR3 DNA: TGTGCCAGCAGGGGCAGGGGAAGCTTTAATCGGGACACTGAAGCTTTCTTT. Amino acids: CASRGRGSFNRDTEAFF.

The chain recombines TRBV7-6 with TRBJ2-7; 7 bases agree with TRBD1. J gave up 5 bases and V 4 bases, and 5 bases lay outside the gene matches. There are 13 residues in the CDR3. Germline loops: CDR1 SGHVS, CDR2 FNYEAQ. Written as DNA, the CDR3 is TGTGCCAGCAGCTCCGACAGGGCGGACGAGCAGTACTTC. Translation: CASSSDRADEQYF. The full variable domain, its missing parts supplied by reference TRBV7-6 and TRBJ2-7, is GAGVSQSPRYKVTKRGQDVALRCDPISGHVSLYWYRQALGQGPEFLTYFNYEAQQDKSGLPNDRFSAERPEGSISTLTIQRTEQRDSAMYRCASSSDRADEQYFGPGTRLTVT.

The chain has TRBV7-9 and TRBJ1-1; a possible D gene is TRBD1 (5 bases). The CDR3 sequence is 15 residues long. Trimming cost V 2 bases and J 0 bases, with 10 bases left between them. Germline V gives CDR1 SEHNR, CDR2 FQNEAQ (reference sequence). The DNA of the CDR3 is TGTGCCAGCAGCTTAACAATAGGGGTGAACACTGAAGCTTTCTTT. This encodes CASSLTIGVNTEAFF.

This sequence joins TRBV4-3 and TRBJ1-2; D remains ambiguous. Germline assignment: CDR1 LGHNA and CDR2 YSLEER. The CDR3 covers 15 residues. Trimming stripped 2 bases from V and 0 bases from J, with 10 bases between. CDR3: CASSQLKGSNYGYTF. The CDR3 region has the DNA TGCGCCAGCAGCCAACTAAAGGGATCTAACTATGGCTACACCTTC.

The V call is TRBV27, the J call TRBJ2-7; the D is unclear. The CDR3 runs to 13 residues. Looked up from germline, CDR1 is MNHEY and CDR2 is SMNVEV (reference sequence). V was trimmed by 3 bases and J by 6 bases, leaving 12 bases between them. The CDR3, as DNA: TGTGCCAGCAGTTTTACAAGGGTGGGCGAGCAGTACTTC. Residues: CASSFTRVGEQYF.

Note on this clone: Other DNA sequences in this sample translate to the same CDR3. V and J are TRBV5-6 and TRBJ2-3; the D is unclear. The CDR3 sequence is 12 residues long. CDR1 is SGHDT, CDR2 YYEEEE, per germline. V lost 5 bases and J lost 3, with 7 bases in between. The CDR3 is CASSSFTDTQYF. The CDR3 DNA follows: TGTGCCAGCAGTTCCTTTACAGATACGCAGTATTTT.

In the case of this clone: Other nucleotide sequences from this sample produce the same CDR3. The chain recombines TRBV19 with TRBJ2-7; D is ambiguous. The CDR3 has 14 residues. V gave up 2 bases and J gave up 0 bases, with 8 bases separating them. In germline, CDR1 is LNHDA, CDR2 SQIVND (reference sequence). CDR3 residues: CASSIRVSSYEQYF. The CDR3 DNA follows: TGTGCCAGTAGTATAAGGGTGAGCTCCTACGAGCAGTACTTC.

The chain links TRBV11-2 to TRBJ2-2; 7 bases line up with TRBD2. V shed 1 base, J shed 7 bases, and the junction held 9 bases outside the gene matches. CDR1 and CDR2 (germline): SGHAT, FQNNGV. The CDR3 has 16 amino acids. The CDR3 region is CASSLAPGGFFGELFF. The CDR3 region has the DNA TGTGCCAGCAGCTTAGCCCCGGGGGGTTTCTTCGGGGAGCTGTTTTTT.

This clone was counted once. The J gene is TRBJ2-2, the V gene TRBV10-3, with D perhaps being TRBD1 or TRBD2 (5 bases each). The CDR3 has 16 amino acids. Germline V lookup: CDR1 ENHRY, CDR2 SYGVKD. V shed 0 bases and J shed 5 bases, with 13 bases lying between them. In DNA form, the CDR3 reads TGTGCCATCAGTGAGTCACCAGGGAGAGGGACCGGGGAGCTGTTTTTT. It yields the protein CAISESPGRGTGELFF.